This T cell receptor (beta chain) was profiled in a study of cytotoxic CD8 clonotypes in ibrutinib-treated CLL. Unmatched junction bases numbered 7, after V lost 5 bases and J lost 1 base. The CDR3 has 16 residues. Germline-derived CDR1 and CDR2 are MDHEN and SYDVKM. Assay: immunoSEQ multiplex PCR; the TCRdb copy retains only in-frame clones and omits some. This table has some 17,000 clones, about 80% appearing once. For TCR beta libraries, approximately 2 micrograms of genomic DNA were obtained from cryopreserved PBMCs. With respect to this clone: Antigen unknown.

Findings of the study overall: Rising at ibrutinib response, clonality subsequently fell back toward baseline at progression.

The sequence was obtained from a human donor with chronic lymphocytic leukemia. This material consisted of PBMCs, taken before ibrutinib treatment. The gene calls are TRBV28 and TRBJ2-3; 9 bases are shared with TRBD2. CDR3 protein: CASSGVSGSRTDTQYF. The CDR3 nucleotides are TGTGCCAGCAGTGGGGTTAGCGGGAGTCGCACAGATACGCAGTATTTT. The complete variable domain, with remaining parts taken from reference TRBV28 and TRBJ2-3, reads DVKVTQSSRYLVKRTGEKVFLECVQDMDHENMFWYRQDPGLGLRLIYFSYDVKMKEKGDIPEGYSVSREKKERFSLILESASTNQTSMYLCASSGVSGSRTDTQYFGPGTRLTVL.